The T cell receptor (beta chain) described here comes from a study of cytomegalovirus exposure and HLA in healthy donors. Findings of the study overall: It was taken for granted in presence/absence analyses that sequencing depth across donors was roughly uniform.

A word on this clone: No antigen is known for it.

Trimming shortened V by 6 bases and J by 2 bases, and 8 bases separated the two germline ends. The CDR3 is 12 amino acids. Germline V gene data show CDR1 as SGHDN and CDR2 as FVKESK. PCR primers comprised 60 Vbeta and 13 Jbeta primers. Only in-frame clones appear in the TCRdb table, and some are missing; sequencing was by immunoSEQ multiplex PCR. The sample has roughly 120,000 clones, 65% seen once. Sequencing input: PBMCs. The rearrangement links TRBV14 to TRBJ2-7; D is uncertain. The sequence derives from a woman in her 40s in good health and CMV-seropositive. CDR3 residues: CASSRVPYEQYF. In nucleotides, the CDR3 is TGTGCCAGCAGTAGAGTTCCCTACGAGCAGTACTTC.